Shown below are 26 T cell receptor beta chains from a single sample sequenced in a study of T cell responses to AZD1222 COVID-19 vaccine. The assay was immunoSEQ multiplex PCR, and TCRdb's table has in-frame clones only and misses some. The sample includes some 150,000 clones, 85% to 95% of them seen just once. The sequences come from peripheral blood, collected on day 0 of AZD1222 vaccination. The source is an adult in good health.

The chain carries TRBV19 and TRBJ1-6; 8 bases match TRBD1. V gave up 0 bases and J gave up 5 bases; unmatched junction bases: 9. Germline loops: CDR1 LNHDA, CDR2 SQIVND (reference sequence). The length of the CDR3 is 18 residues. CDR3 nucleotide sequence: TGTGCCAGTAGTATAGACAACAGGGGGAGGCTCAATAATTCACCCCTCCACTTT. Its translation is CASSIDNRGRLNNSPLHF.

The V and J genes are TRBV6-5 and TRBJ1-2; D possibly corresponds to TRBD1 (5 bases). Germline CDR1 and CDR2: MNHEY and SVGAGI. Between the trimmed V and J ends, which lost 2 bases and 2 bases, there was a span of 9 bases. The CDR3 loop spans 14 amino acids. The CDR3 coding sequence is TGTGCCAGCAGTTACCGGGGCTACAACTATGGCTACACCTTC. Protein sequence: CASSYRGYNYGYTF.

This clone was detected only once. The CDR3 bases are TGTGCCAGCAGCCCGACAGAATCCCACTCCTATGGCTACACCTTC. Protein product: CASSPTESHSYGYTF. The chain combines TRBV11-2 with TRBJ1-2, with D maybe TRBD1 (5 bases). Germline lookup yields CDR1 SGHAT and CDR2 FQNNGV. V gave up 5 bases and J gave up 4 bases, with 17 bases separating them. The CDR3 is 15 amino acids. The whole variable domain, filled in from reference TRBV11-2 and TRBJ1-2, reads EAGVAQSPRYKIIEKRQSVAFWCNPISGHATLYWYQQILGQGPKLLIQFQNNGVVDDSQLPKDRFSAERLKGVDSTLKIQPAKLEDSAVYLCASSPTESHSYGYTFGSGTRLTVV.

The V call is TRBV15, the J call TRBJ1-4; tentative D call: TRBD1 (5 bases). The V end lost 0 bases, the J end lost 4 bases, and 9 bases lay between the germline ends. The CDR3 is 15 amino acids. Germline V lookup: CDR1 LNHNV, CDR2 YYDKDF (reference sequence). The CDR3 spells CATSRDPGVNEKLFF. Written as DNA, the CDR3 is TGTGCCACCAGCAGAGATCCGGGGGTTAATGAAAAACTGTTTTTT.

The genes are TRBV7-3 and TRBJ2-1, with D possibly being TRBD1 (5 bases). CDR3 length: 15 residues. Trimming stripped 2 bases from V and 0 bases from J, with 8 bases between. The V gene's germline CDR1 is SGHTA and CDR2 FQGTGA. The CDR3, as DNA: TGTGCCAGCAGCTTATTGACAGTCTCCTACAATGAGCAGTTCTTC. It is translated as CASSLLTVSYNEQFF.

This clone has more than one count but fewer than ten. CDR3 sequence (DNA): TGTGCCAGCAGCTCCCCTCGGACGGCTGAAGCTTTCTTT. Translation: CASSSPRTAEAFF. The rearrangement joins TRBV11-3 to TRBJ1-1, with D uncertain. With 4 bases removed from V and 6 bases from J, the gap between germline ends came to 12 bases. In germline, CDR1 is SGHNT, CDR2 YENEEA. The CDR3 runs 13 residues.

This chain links TRBV28 with TRBJ2-7; D tentatively fits TRBD1 or TRBD2 (5 bases each). The germline gives CDR1 MDHEN, CDR2 SYDVKM. The germline V and J ends were trimmed by 10 bases and 3 bases, with 16 bases remaining between them. CDR3 length: 13 residues. CDR3 coding DNA: TGTGCCACAAGCGGCCGGGGCCTCTACGAGCAGTACTTC. This gives the protein CATSGRGLYEQYF.

The count of this clone is one. The CDR3 DNA reads as TGTGCCAGCAGTTCCCCCGGGTGGAGTGGGACTAGCACAGATACGCAGTATTTT. Protein product: CASSSPGWSGTSTDTQYF. This rearrangement joins TRBV25-1 to TRBJ2-3, with D possibly matching TRBD2 (6 bases). The V gene's germline CDR1 is MGHDK and CDR2 SYGVNS. With 5 bases removed from V and 0 bases from J, the gap between germline ends came to 21 bases. The CDR3 runs 18 residues.

The chain carries TRBV6-1 and TRBJ1-6; 10 bases map to TRBD1. CDR1 is MNHNS and CDR2 is SASEGT in the germline V gene. V lost 0 bases to trimming and J lost 10 bases; unmatched junction nucleotides: 6. This CDR3 is built from 16 residues. The CDR3 protein is CASSEAGDRGRSPLHF. CDR3 coding DNA: TGTGCCAGCAGTGAAGCCGGGGACAGGGGAAGATCACCCCTCCACTTT.

The J gene is TRBJ2-3, the V gene TRBV15; 7 positions match TRBD2. The junction had 5 bases not matched to a gene; V was cut back by 7 bases and J by 1 base. The V gene's germline CDR1 is LNHNV and CDR2 YYDKDF (reference sequence). The CDR3 consists of 14 residues. As DNA, the CDR3 is TGTGCCACCACGAACAGCGGGGGCACAGATACGCAGTATTTT. Translating it yields CATTNSGGTDTQYF.

The chain links TRBV6-5 to TRBJ2-1; perhaps TRBD1 as D (6 bases). Germline CDR1 MNHEY, CDR2 SVGAGI. The V end was cut by 7 bases, the J end by 4 bases, with 11 bases between. The CDR3 totals 13 residues. The CDR3 coding sequence is TGTGCCAGCATGCCAGGGGCTTACAATGAGCAGTTCTTC. It encodes CASMPGAYNEQFF.

This chain uses TRBV20-1 with TRBJ2-3; 10 nucleotides line up with TRBD2. Per germline, CDR1 DFQATT and CDR2 SNEGSKA (reference sequence). The V segment lost 3 bases and the J segment 14 bases; nucleotides outside the gene matches: 8. This CDR3 region has 12 residues. This chain's CDR3 is CSASFLAGAPYF. The CDR3 DNA is TGCAGTGCTAGTTTCCTAGCGGGAGCCCCGTATTTT.

The chain recombines TRBV5-1 with TRBJ1-4; D is perhaps TRBD1 (6 bases). CDR1 and CDR2 from the germline V gene are SGHRS and YFSETQ. V lost 6 bases and J 8 bases, leaving 23 bases between the germline ends. The CDR3 loop spans 16 amino acids. The CDR3 reads CASNSGGGATVEKLFF. The DNA of the CDR3 is TGCGCCAGCAATTCGGGAGGGGGAGCAACCGTCGAAAAACTGTTTTTT.

The gene calls are TRBV5-6 and TRBJ2-5, with 7 bases matching TRBD1. The V segment lost 0 bases and the J segment 2 bases; nucleotides outside the gene matches: 1. Looked up from germline, CDR1 is SGHDT and CDR2 is YYEEEE. There are 14 residues in the CDR3. The CDR3 bases are TGTGCCAGCAGCTTGGCCAGGGGGCAAGAGACCCAGTACTTC. Protein: CASSLARGQETQYF.

The sample holds a few counts of this clone. In DNA form, the CDR3 reads TGCGCCAGCAGCCAAGAGGTCCAGGGGTCCTACAATGAGCAGTTCTTC. Its protein product is CASSQEVQGSYNEQFF. This chain joins TRBV4-3 and TRBJ2-1; the D gene is possibly TRBD1 (6 bases). Per germline, CDR1 LGHNA and CDR2 YSLEER. Between the trimmed V and J ends, which lost 0 bases and 1 base, there was a span of 10 bases. The CDR3 extends over 16 amino acids.

This chain joins TRBV18 and TRBJ1-2; TRBD1 matches 8 bases. The CDR3 runs to 13 residues. The germline V gene encodes CDR1 KGHSH and CDR2 LQKENI. V trimming: 0 bases; J trimming: 7 bases; junction bases outside the gene matches: 1. The CDR3 here is CASSPPGQGGYTF. The CDR3 DNA reads as TGTGCCAGCTCACCACCCGGACAGGGTGGCTACACCTTC.

The chain uses TRBV3-1 (or the pseudogene TRBV3-2) and TRBJ2-3; 12 bases are shared with TRBD2. The CDR3 totals 20 residues. V dropped 9 bases and J dropped 2; count of bases not matched to a gene: 21. CDR1 and CDR2 (germline): LGHDT, YNNKEL (reference sequence). The CDR3 loop reads CASHGGPSGRAGRNTDTQYF. The CDR3 DNA reads as TGTGCCAGTCATGGGGGGCCTAGCGGGAGGGCCGGGAGGAACACAGATACGCAGTATTTT.

The rearrangement links TRBV6-2 or TRBV6-3 to TRBJ2-5; D might be TRBD2 (6 bases). CDR3 size: 15 residues. Trimming took off 2 bases at V and 2 bases at J, with 12 bases between the two ends. Germline V gene sequence: CDR1 MNHEY, CDR2 SVGEGT. CDR3 nucleotides: TGTGCCAGCAGTTACCTCGGGGGAAAGCAAGAGACCCAGTACTTC. Protein product: CASSYLGGKQETQYF.

V and J are TRBV6-7 and TRBJ1-1, with TRBD1 matching 7 bases. TRBV6-7 carries the ORF label, with uncertain function. The V gene end was trimmed by 5 bases and the J gene end by 1 base; junction bases not matched to a gene: 4. There are 14 residues in the CDR3. Written as DNA, the CDR3 is TGTGCCAGCAGTACTCGGACAGGGAACACTGAAGCTTTCTTT. Amino acid sequence: CASSTRTGNTEAFF.

The chain links TRBV2 to TRBJ2-3, with D maybe TRBD1 (7 bases). CDR1 is SNHLY, CDR2 FYNNEI, per germline. The CDR3 sequence is 14 residues long. The V and J ends lost 3 bases and 4 bases respectively, with 11 bases between them. CDR3 nucleotides: TGTGCCAGCAGTGAGGAGGGGGCCGCAGATACGCAGTATTTT. Translating it yields CASSEEGAADTQYF.

The chain joins TRBV5-1 to TRBJ2-1, with 12 bases matching TRBD2. The J segment lost 8 bases and the V segment lost 2 bases, leaving 5 bases of the junction unmatched. Germline V CDR1 and CDR2: SGHRS, YFSETQ. The CDR3 runs 15 residues. The CDR3 DNA reads TGCGCCAGCAGCTTCAGACTAGCGGGAGATGATGAGCAGTTCTTC. It encodes CASSFRLAGDDEQFF.

This clone was recorded only once. The chain combines TRBV7-6 with TRBJ2-2, with TRBD1 matching 9 bases. V shed 4 bases, J shed 3 bases, and the junction held 9 bases outside the gene matches. Germline assignment: CDR1 SGHVS and CDR2 FNYEAQ. This CDR3 is 17 amino acids long. The CDR3 loop reads CASSSAPGQGDTGELFF. CDR3 coding DNA: TGTGCCAGCAGCTCCGCCCCGGGACAGGGAGACACCGGGGAGCTGTTTTTT.

The chain recombines TRBV6-2 or TRBV6-3 with TRBJ1-2; a possible D gene is TRBD1 (6 bases). Trimming removed 4 bases from V and 4 bases from J, with 10 bases in between. The CDR3 runs 13 residues. Germline-derived CDR1 and CDR2 are MNHEY and SVGEGT. CDR3 nucleotides: TGTGCCAGCAGTTTTAAAGGGGGCTATGGCTACACCTTC. It is translated as CASSFKGGYGYTF.

The chain carries TRBV7-3 and TRBJ2-3; D is ambiguous. This CDR3 region has 13 residues. Deletions cut 1 base from V and 3 bases from J, with 5 bases between. Germline V gene sequence: CDR1 SGHTA, CDR2 FQGTGA. CDR3 sequence (DNA): TGTGCCAGCAGCTTAAAGGTTACAGATACGCAGTATTTT. It codes for CASSLKVTDTQYF.

The V gene is TRBV3-1 (or the pseudogene TRBV3-2), the J gene TRBJ1-2, with 9 bases fitting TRBD1. Trimming took 6 bases from V and 6 from J; bases not matched to a gene: 8. This CDR3 is built from 14 residues. The germline V gene encodes CDR1 LGHDT and CDR2 YNNKEL (reference sequence). The CDR3 nucleotides are TGTGCCAGCAGGCGAGCCGGGACAGGGCATGGCTACACCTTC. The encoded protein is CASRRAGTGHGYTF.

This clone was picked up one time. The J gene is TRBJ1-4, the V gene TRBV2, with 9 bases matching TRBD1. The germline gives CDR1 SNHLY, CDR2 FYNNEI. With 2 bases clipped from V and 8 bases from J, the junction kept 6 bases outside the gene matches. This CDR3 region has 15 residues. For the CDR3, the DNA is TGTGCCAGCAGTGAACCCCCGGGACAGGGCGAAAAACTGTTTTTT. Translating it yields CASSEPPGQGEKLFF.